This T cell receptor beta chain was captured in a study of blood T cell repertoires in COVID-19. Trimming removed 1 base from V and 2 bases from J; junction bases left unmatched: 7. The CDR3 totals 16 residues. In germline, CDR1 is SGHDN, CDR2 FVKESK. Here immunoSEQ multiplex PCR was the method, and the copy in TCRdb shows in-frame clones only, minus some. The sample lists 60,000 to 75,000 clones, more than 70% occurring once. The chain combines TRBV14 with TRBJ2-7, with 8 bases fitting TRBD1. This TCR came from a human donor in a cohort sampled during active COVID-19. The source material was peripheral blood. CDR3: CASSQGTDRAAYEQYF. The CDR3 DNA reads TGTGCCAGCAGCCAAGGAACGGACAGGGCGGCCTACGAGCAGTACTTC. The full variable domain, with the rest looked up from reference TRBV14 and TRBJ2-7, is EAGVTQFPSHSVIEKGQTVTLRCDPISGHDNLYWYRRVMGKEIKFLLHFVKESKQDESGMPNNRFLAERTGGTYSTLKVQPAELEDSGVYFCASSQGTDRAAYEQYFGPGTRLTVT.